Below, one TCR beta chain is given with its context. In the same sample, other DNA sequences code for this CDR3. Which cohort a participant joined came from the clinical history participants gave. These data belong to a study of blood T cell repertoires in COVID-19. The assay was immunoSEQ multiplex PCR, and TCRdb's table has in-frame clones only and misses some. The repertoire holds approximately 170,000 clones, with about four fifths as singletons. V lost 3 bases to trimming and J lost 3 bases, with 12 bases between them. This CDR3 spans 14 amino acids. The germline CDR1 and CDR2 sequences are LNHDA and SQIVND (reference sequence).

This chain joins TRBV19 and TRBJ2-7; a weak D match, TRBD2 (6 bases). The origin of this receptor is a woman in her forties or fifties in a cohort exposed to, infected with or recovered from COVID-19 (not recorded which). The sequenced sample was PBMCs or T cells enriched from blood (not recorded which). CDR3 coding DNA: TGTGCCAGTAGTATCCGCCAGGGAGGCTACGAGCAGTACTTC. This gives the protein CASSIRQGGYEQYF.